This is a list of T cell receptor beta chains from one sample in a study of tissue T cells after allogeneic stem cell transplantation. Clones were read by immunoSEQ multiplex PCR, and TCRdb kept only the in-frame ones, dropping some. Here the sample spans under 2,000 clones, roughly 80% being singletons. The source material was stomach tissue, sampled at autopsy. These receptors originate from an older male patient with steroid-refractory graft-versus-host disease after an allogeneic stem cell transplant. Some T cells may originate from the graft donor. CDR3s include the opening cysteine and the closing phenylalanine or tryptophan. The D gene is left open where the match is weak. The listing skips clone size in some rows; elsewhere it reads once, few, many or a size class.

V gene: TRBV5-1
J gene: TRBJ1-6
clone size: few
CDR3 length: 15
D gene: NA
CDR3 protein: CASSLDGAGNSPLHF
CDR3 DNA: TGCGCCAGCAGCTTGGATGGGGCAGGGAATTCACCCCTCCACTTT

V gene: TRBV5-1
J gene: TRBJ2-3
clone size: NA
CDR3 length: 18
D gene: NA
CDR3 protein: CASSLGRGLVTSTDTQYF
CDR3 DNA: TGCGCCAGCAGCTTGGGCCGGGGCCTGGTTACTAGCACAGATACGCAGTATTTT

V gene: TRBV5-1
J gene: TRBJ2-1
clone size: NA
CDR3 length: 15
D gene: NA
CDR3 protein: CASSPRQSVYNEQFF
CDR3 DNA: TGCGCCAGCAGCCCACGTCAAAGCGTGTACAATGAGCAGTTCTTC

V gene: TRBV4-1
J gene: TRBJ1-5
clone size: NA
CDR3 length: 13
D gene: NA
CDR3 protein: CASSQEVAQPQHF
CDR3 DNA: TGCGCCAGCAGCCAAGAGGTCGCGCAGCCCCAGCATTTT

V gene: TRBV11-2
J gene: TRBJ1-2
clone size: NA
CDR3 length: 14
D gene: NA
CDR3 protein: CASSLTGGAYGYTF
CDR3 DNA: TGTGCCAGCAGCTTAACTGGGGGCGCCTATGGCTACACCTTC

V gene: TRBV6-4
J gene: TRBJ2-3
clone size: NA
CDR3 length: 15
D gene: NA
CDR3 protein: CASSEWGRSTDTQYF
CDR3 DNA: TGTGCCAGCAGTGAATGGGGGAGGAGCACAGATACGCAGTATTTT

V gene: TRBV5-1
J gene: TRBJ2-7
clone size: NA
CDR3 length: 15
D gene: TRBD1
CDR3 protein: CASSFGTELSYEQYF
CDR3 DNA: TGCGCCAGCAGCTTTGGGACAGAGCTTTCCTACGAGCAGTACTTC

V gene: TRBV12-3/TRBV12-4
J gene: TRBJ1-1
clone size: once
CDR3 length: 13
D gene: NA
CDR3 protein: CASSLTRNTEAFF
CDR3 DNA: TGTGCCAGCAGTTTAACGAGAAACACTGAAGCTTTCTTT

V gene: TRBV28
J gene: TRBJ1-1
clone size: few
CDR3 length: 13
D gene: NA
CDR3 protein: CASNGGLETEAFF
CDR3 DNA: TGTGCCAGCAACGGCGGTCTGGAAACTGAAGCTTTCTTT

V gene: TRBV5-4
J gene: TRBJ2-5
clone size: NA
CDR3 length: 15
D gene: NA
CDR3 protein: CASSLEGGYQETQYF
CDR3 DNA: TGTGCCAGCAGCCTCGAAGGGGGGTACCAAGAGACCCAGTACTTC

V gene: TRBV5-1
J gene: TRBJ2-7
clone size: NA
CDR3 length: 12
D gene: NA
CDR3 protein: CASKSSSYEQYF
CDR3 DNA: TGCGCCAGCAAGTCTAGCTCCTACGAGCAGTACTTC

V gene: TRBV5-8
J gene: TRBJ1-1
clone size: few
CDR3 length: 15
D gene: NA
CDR3 protein: CASSLLSRRNTEAFF
CDR3 DNA: TGTGCCAGCAGCTTATTATCTCGGAGGAACACTGAAGCTTTCTTT

V gene: TRBV27
J gene: TRBJ2-3
clone size: NA
CDR3 length: 15
D gene: NA
CDR3 protein: CASSLAGAIADTQYF
CDR3 DNA: TGTGCCAGCAGTTTGGCAGGGGCGATAGCAGATACGCAGTATTTT

V gene: TRBV12-3/TRBV12-4
J gene: TRBJ1-1
clone size: NA
CDR3 length: 13
D gene: NA
CDR3 protein: CASSFSRGPEAFF
CDR3 DNA: TGTGCCAGCAGTTTTTCCCGGGGGCCTGAAGCTTTCTTT

V gene: TRBV29-1
J gene: TRBJ1-1
clone size: NA
CDR3 length: 11
D gene: NA
CDR3 protein: CSVAVGNEAFF
CDR3 DNA: TGCAGCGTTGCGGTGGGGAATGAAGCTTTCTTT

V gene: TRBV7-2
J gene: TRBJ1-5
clone size: once
CDR3 length: 14
D gene: NA
CDR3 protein: CASSPPRSNQPQHF
CDR3 DNA: TGTGCCAGCAGCCCACCCCGGAGCAATCAGCCCCAGCATTTT

V gene: TRBV7-2
J gene: TRBJ1-5
clone size: few
CDR3 length: 14
D gene: NA
CDR3 protein: CASSPTVSEQPQHF
CDR3 DNA: TGTGCCAGCAGCCCGACAGTATCAGAGCAGCCCCAGCATTTT

V gene: TRBV2
J gene: TRBJ2-7
clone size: NA
CDR3 length: 15
D gene: NA
CDR3 protein: CASTETRGISYEQYF
CDR3 DNA: TGTGCCAGCACTGAGACGCGGGGTATCTCCTACGAGCAGTACTTC

V gene: TRBV28
J gene: TRBJ1-4
clone size: NA
CDR3 length: 16
D gene: NA
CDR3 protein: CASSLETGPGKEKLFF
CDR3 DNA: TGTGCCAGCAGTTTAGAGACAGGCCCAGGGAAGGAAAAACTGTTTTTT

V gene: TRBV30
J gene: TRBJ1-6
clone size: once
CDR3 length: 14
D gene: NA
CDR3 protein: CAWSQGTSGFALHF
CDR3 DNA: TGTGCCTGGAGTCAGGGGACATCGGGTTTCGCCCTCCACTTT

V gene: TRBV21-1
J gene: TRBJ1-5
clone size: NA
CDR3 length: 14
D gene: NA
CDR3 protein: CASKATGGDQPQHF
CDR3 DNA: TGTGCCAGCAAGGCGACAGGGGGCGATCAGCCCCAGCATTTT

V gene: TRBV5-1
J gene: TRBJ1-5
clone size: NA
CDR3 length: 15
D gene: NA
CDR3 protein: CASSLGGNSNQPQHF
CDR3 DNA: TGCGCCAGCAGCTTGGGGGGAAATAGCAATCAGCCCCAGCATTTT

V gene: TRBV7-8
J gene: TRBJ1-6
clone size: NA
CDR3 length: 16
D gene: NA
CDR3 protein: CASSSNTGSQNSPLHF
CDR3 DNA: TGTGCCAGCAGCTCAAATACCGGGTCTCAGAATTCACCCCTCCACTTT

V gene: TRBV5-1
J gene: TRBJ2-7
clone size: NA
CDR3 length: 12
D gene: NA
CDR3 protein: CASRLGGSEQYF
CDR3 DNA: TGCGCCAGCAGATTAGGGGGGAGCGAGCAGTACTTC

V gene: TRBV10-1
J gene: TRBJ2-5
clone size: NA
CDR3 length: 18
D gene: NA
CDR3 protein: CASSEERLGRGDLETQYF
CDR3 DNA: TGCGCCAGCAGTGAGGAGAGATTAGGTAGAGGGGATCTGGAGACCCAGTACTTC

V gene: TRBV5-4
J gene: TRBJ1-2
clone size: NA
CDR3 length: 13
D gene: TRBD1
CDR3 protein: CASSFGQESGYTF
CDR3 DNA: TGTGCCAGCAGCTTCGGACAGGAGTCTGGCTACACCTTC

V gene: TRBV19
J gene: TRBJ1-5
clone size: NA
CDR3 length: 14
D gene: TRBD1
CDR3 protein: CAVTDRVSNQPQHF
CDR3 DNA: TGTGCCGTCACCGACAGGGTGAGCAATCAGCCCCAGCATTTT

V gene: TRBV19
J gene: TRBJ2-1
clone size: NA
CDR3 length: 15
D gene: TRBD1
CDR3 protein: CASSKAGQGAFEQFF
CDR3 DNA: TGTGCCAGTAGTAAGGCAGGACAGGGGGCTTTTGAGCAGTTCTTC

V gene: TRBV7-9
J gene: TRBJ1-5
clone size: NA
CDR3 length: 15
D gene: NA
CDR3 protein: CASSEGVGVGQPQHF
CDR3 DNA: TGTGCCAGCAGCGAAGGCGTCGGGGTCGGTCAGCCCCAGCATTTT

V gene: TRBV7-2
J gene: TRBJ2-5
clone size: NA
CDR3 length: 15
D gene: TRBD2
CDR3 protein: CASSAESGGGETQYF
CDR3 DNA: TGTGCCAGCAGCGCCGAGTCGGGGGGTGGTGAGACCCAGTACTTC

V gene: TRBV5-5
J gene: TRBJ2-2
clone size: NA
CDR3 length: 11
D gene: NA
CDR3 protein: CASSFPGELFF
CDR3 DNA: TGTGCCAGCAGCTTCCCCGGGGAGCTGTTTTTT

V gene: TRBV7-9
J gene: TRBJ1-1
clone size: NA
CDR3 length: 14
D gene: TRBD1
CDR3 protein: CASSLQGMNTEAFF
CDR3 DNA: TGTGCCAGCAGTTTACAGGGGATGAACACTGAAGCTTTCTTT

V gene: TRBV2
J gene: TRBJ2-7
clone size: NA
CDR3 length: 15
D gene: NA
CDR3 protein: CASSELGRESYEQYF
CDR3 DNA: TGTGCCAGCAGTGAGCTTGGCAGGGAGTCCTACGAGCAGTACTTC

V gene: TRBV19
J gene: TRBJ2-1
clone size: few
CDR3 length: 15
D gene: TRBD2
CDR3 protein: CASSSLAGGFNEQFF
CDR3 DNA: TGTGCCAGTAGCAGTCTAGCGGGGGGATTCAATGAGCAGTTCTTC

V gene: TRBV19
J gene: TRBJ2-5
clone size: NA
CDR3 length: 16
D gene: NA
CDR3 protein: CASSPQRTATRETQYF
CDR3 DNA: TGTGCCAGTAGTCCGCAAAGGACAGCTACCCGAGAGACCCAGTACTTC

V gene: TRBV5-1
J gene: TRBJ2-5
clone size: NA
CDR3 length: 14
D gene: TRBD2
CDR3 protein: CASQGLAGQETQYF
CDR3 DNA: TGCGCCAGCCAGGGACTAGCGGGGCAAGAGACCCAGTACTTC

V gene: TRBV5-4
J gene: TRBJ1-2
clone size: NA
CDR3 length: 14
D gene: NA
CDR3 protein: CASRQQGTNYGYTF
CDR3 DNA: TGTGCCAGCAGACAACAGGGCACTAACTATGGCTACACCTTC

V gene: TRBV4-1
J gene: TRBJ2-3
clone size: NA
CDR3 length: 16
D gene: TRBD2
CDR3 protein: CASSPQPSGAADTQYF
CDR3 DNA: TGCGCCAGCAGCCCTCAGCCTAGCGGGGCGGCAGATACGCAGTATTTT

V gene: TRBV5-1
J gene: TRBJ1-5
clone size: NA
CDR3 length: 14
D gene: NA
CDR3 protein: CASSPDLPNQPQHF
CDR3 DNA: TGCGCCAGCAGTCCCGACCTTCCGAATCAGCCCCAGCATTTT

V gene: TRBV28
J gene: TRBJ1-2
clone size: NA
CDR3 length: 14
D gene: NA
CDR3 protein: CASKISGSNYGYTF
CDR3 DNA: TGTGCCAGCAAGATTAGTGGGTCCAACTATGGCTACACCTTC

V gene: TRBV7-9
J gene: TRBJ1-3
clone size: NA
CDR3 length: 14
D gene: NA
CDR3 protein: CAMGGDTSGNTIYF
CDR3 DNA: TGTGCCATGGGGGGCGATACCTCTGGAAACACCATATATTTT

V gene: TRBV6-6
J gene: TRBJ2-2
clone size: NA
CDR3 length: 13
D gene: NA
CDR3 protein: CASSDREAGELFF
CDR3 DNA: TGTGCCAGCAGCGACAGGGAGGCCGGGGAGCTGTTTTTT

V gene: TRBV5-1
J gene: TRBJ2-1
clone size: NA
CDR3 length: 17
D gene: TRBD1
CDR3 protein: CASSYGTDRGGDNEQFF
CDR3 DNA: TGCGCCAGCAGCTATGGGACGGACAGGGGAGGGGACAATGAGCAGTTCTTC